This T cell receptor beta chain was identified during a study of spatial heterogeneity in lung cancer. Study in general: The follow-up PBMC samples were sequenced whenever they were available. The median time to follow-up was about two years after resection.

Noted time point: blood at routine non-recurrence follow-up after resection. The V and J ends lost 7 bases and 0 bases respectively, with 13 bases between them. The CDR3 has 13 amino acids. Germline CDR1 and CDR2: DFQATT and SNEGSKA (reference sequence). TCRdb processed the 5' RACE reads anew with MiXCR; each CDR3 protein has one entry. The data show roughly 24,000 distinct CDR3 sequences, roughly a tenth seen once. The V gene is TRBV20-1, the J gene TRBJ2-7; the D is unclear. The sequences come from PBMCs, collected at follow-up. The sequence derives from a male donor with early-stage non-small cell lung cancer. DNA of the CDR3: TGCAGTGTCGGCCTCCGAAACTCCTACGAGCAGTACTTC. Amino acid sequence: CSVGLRNSYEQYF.